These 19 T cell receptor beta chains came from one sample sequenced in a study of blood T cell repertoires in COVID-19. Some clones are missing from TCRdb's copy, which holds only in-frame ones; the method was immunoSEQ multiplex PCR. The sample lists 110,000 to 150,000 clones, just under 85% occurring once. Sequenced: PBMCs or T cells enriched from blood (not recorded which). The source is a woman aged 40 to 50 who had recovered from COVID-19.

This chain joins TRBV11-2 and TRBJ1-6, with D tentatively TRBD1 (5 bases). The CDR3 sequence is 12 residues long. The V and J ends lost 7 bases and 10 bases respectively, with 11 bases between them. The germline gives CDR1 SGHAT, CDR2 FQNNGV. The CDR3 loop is CASNLRGSPLHF. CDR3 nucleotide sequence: TGTGCCAGCAATTTAAGGGGATCACCCCTCCACTTT.

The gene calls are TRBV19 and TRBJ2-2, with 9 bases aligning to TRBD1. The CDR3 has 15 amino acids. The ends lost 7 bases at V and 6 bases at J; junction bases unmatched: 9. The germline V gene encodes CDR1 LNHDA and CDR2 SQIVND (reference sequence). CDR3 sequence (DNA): TGTGCCAGTATGACCGGAAGGACAGGGGCCGGGGAGCTGTTTTTT. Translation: CASMTGRTGAGELFF.

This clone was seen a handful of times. The CDR3 DNA follows: TGTGCCTGGAGTATGCAGGGGTTTGGCTACACCTTC. This encodes CAWSMQGFGYTF. This sequence joins TRBV30 and TRBJ1-2; D is perhaps TRBD1 (6 bases). V was pared by 2 bases and J by 7 bases, with 11 bases between. The germline V gene encodes CDR1 GTSNPN and CDR2 SVGIG (reference sequence). The CDR3 is 12 residues long.

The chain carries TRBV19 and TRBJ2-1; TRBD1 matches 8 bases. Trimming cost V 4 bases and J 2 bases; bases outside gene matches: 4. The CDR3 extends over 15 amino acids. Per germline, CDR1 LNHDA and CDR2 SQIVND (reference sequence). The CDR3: CASSRGQGPYNEQFF. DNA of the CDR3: TGTGCCAGTAGTAGAGGACAGGGACCCTACAATGAGCAGTTCTTC.

The CDR3 DNA reads TGTGCCAGTAGTATAGATTGGACTAATCCGAGGTATGGCTACACCTTC. This sequence encodes CASSIDWTNPRYGYTF. This sequence joins TRBV19 and TRBJ1-2; no clear D. The CDR3 consists of 16 residues. V lost 0 bases and J 5 bases, leaving 16 bases between the germline ends. Germline lookup yields CDR1 LNHDA and CDR2 SQIVND (reference sequence). The full variable domain, its missing parts supplied by reference TRBV19 and TRBJ1-2, is DGGITQSPKYLFRKEGQNVTLSCEQNLNHDAMYWYRQDPGQGLRLIYYSQIVNDFQKGDIAEGYSVSREKKESFPLTVTSAQKNPTAFYLCASSIDWTNPRYGYTFGSGTRLTVV.

CDR3 DNA: TGTGCCAGCAGCTCAGGGGGCTTTGCCGGGGAGCTGTTTTTT. This encodes CASSSGGFAGELFF. This rearrangement joins TRBV7-3 to TRBJ2-2; 8 bases fit TRBD1. V shed 4 bases and J 6 bases; nucleotides not matched to a gene: 4. The CDR3 is 14 residues long. Germline V gene sequence: CDR1 SGHTA, CDR2 FQGTGA.

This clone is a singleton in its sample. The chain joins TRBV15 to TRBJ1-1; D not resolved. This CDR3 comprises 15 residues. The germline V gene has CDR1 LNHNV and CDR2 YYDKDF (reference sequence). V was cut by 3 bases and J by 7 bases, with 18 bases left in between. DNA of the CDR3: TGTGCCACCAGCAGCTTAAGAACTCTCTCCTATGAAGCTTTCTTT. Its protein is CATSSLRTLSYEAFF.

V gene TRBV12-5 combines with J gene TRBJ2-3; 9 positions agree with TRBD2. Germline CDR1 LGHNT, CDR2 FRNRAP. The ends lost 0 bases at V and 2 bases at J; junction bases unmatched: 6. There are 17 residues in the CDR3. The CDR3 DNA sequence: TGTGCTAGTGGTTTGGTACCTGGCGGGGGGGTCACAGATACGCAGTATTTT. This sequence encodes CASGLVPGGGVTDTQYF.

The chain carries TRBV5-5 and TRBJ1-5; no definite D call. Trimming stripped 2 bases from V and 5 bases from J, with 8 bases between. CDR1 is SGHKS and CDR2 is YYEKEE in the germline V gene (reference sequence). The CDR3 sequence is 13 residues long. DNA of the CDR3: TGTGCCAGCAGCTTCTCGGTGGATCAGCCCCAGCATTTT. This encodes CASSFSVDQPQHF.

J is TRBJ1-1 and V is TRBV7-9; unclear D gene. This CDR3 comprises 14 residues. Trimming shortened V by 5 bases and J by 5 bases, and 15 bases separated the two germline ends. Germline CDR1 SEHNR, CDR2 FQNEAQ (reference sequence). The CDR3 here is CASSSDGAFTEAFF. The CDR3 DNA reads TGTGCCAGCAGCAGCGATGGAGCTTTTACTGAAGCTTTCTTT. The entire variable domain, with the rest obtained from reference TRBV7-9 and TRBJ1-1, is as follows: DTGVSQNPRHKITKRGQNVTFRCDPISEHNRLYWYRQTLGQGPEFLTYFQNEAQLEKSRLLSDRFSAERPKGSFSTLEIQRTEQGDSAMYLCASSSDGAFTEAFFGQGTRLTVV.

CDR3 residues: CASSEGDSGRARGDTQYF. DNA for the CDR3: TGTGCCAGCAGCGAGGGAGATAGCGGGAGGGCCCGAGGAGATACGCAGTATTTT. The chain links TRBV9 to TRBJ2-3; 11 bases line up with TRBD2. CDR1 and CDR2 from the germline V gene are SGDLS and YYNGEE. Trimming removed 3 bases from V and 5 bases from J; junction bases left unmatched: 14. This CDR3 contains 18 residues.

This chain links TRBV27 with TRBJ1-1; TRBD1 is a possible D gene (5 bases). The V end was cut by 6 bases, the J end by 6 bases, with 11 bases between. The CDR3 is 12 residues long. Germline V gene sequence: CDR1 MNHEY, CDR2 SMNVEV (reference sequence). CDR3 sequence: CASRFQGAEAFF. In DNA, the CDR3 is TGTGCCAGCAGATTCCAGGGTGCTGAAGCTTTCTTT.

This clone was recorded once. CDR3 sequence: CSVVTGVNSPLHF. The CDR3 DNA reads TGCAGCGTTGTGACAGGGGTAAATTCACCCCTCCACTTT. The chain couples TRBV29-1 to TRBJ1-6, with 8 bases aligning to TRBD1. The CDR3 sequence is 13 residues long. With V trimmed by 4 bases and J by 7 bases, 3 bases remained unmatched. Germline V CDR1 and CDR2: SQVTM, ANQGSEA.

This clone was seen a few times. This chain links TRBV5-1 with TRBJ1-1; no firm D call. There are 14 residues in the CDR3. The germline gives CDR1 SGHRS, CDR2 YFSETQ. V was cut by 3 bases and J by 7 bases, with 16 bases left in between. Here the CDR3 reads CASSSTLPGVEAFF. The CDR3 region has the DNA TGCGCCAGCAGCTCAACCCTCCCCGGGGTTGAAGCTTTCTTT.

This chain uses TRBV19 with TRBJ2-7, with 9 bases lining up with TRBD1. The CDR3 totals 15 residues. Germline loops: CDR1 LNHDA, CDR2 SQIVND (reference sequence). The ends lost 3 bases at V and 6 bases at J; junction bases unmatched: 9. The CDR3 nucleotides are TGTGCCAGTAGTATCTCCCGGACAGGGGTTGCCGAGCAGTACTTC. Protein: CASSISRTGVAEQYF.

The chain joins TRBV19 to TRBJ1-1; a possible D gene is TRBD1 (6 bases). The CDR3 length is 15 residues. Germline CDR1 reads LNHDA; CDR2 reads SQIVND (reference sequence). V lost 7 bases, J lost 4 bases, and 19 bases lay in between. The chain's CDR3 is CASNPFGGAVTEAFF. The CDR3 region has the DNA TGTGCCAGTAACCCCTTCGGGGGGGCGGTCACTGAAGCTTTCTTT.

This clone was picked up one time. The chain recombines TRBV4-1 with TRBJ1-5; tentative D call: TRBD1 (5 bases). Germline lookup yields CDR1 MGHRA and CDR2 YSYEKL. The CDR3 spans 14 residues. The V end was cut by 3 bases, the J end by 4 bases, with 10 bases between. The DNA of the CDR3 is TGCGCCAGCAGCCAGAGACAGCAAAATCAGCCCCAGCATTTT. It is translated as CASSQRQQNQPQHF.

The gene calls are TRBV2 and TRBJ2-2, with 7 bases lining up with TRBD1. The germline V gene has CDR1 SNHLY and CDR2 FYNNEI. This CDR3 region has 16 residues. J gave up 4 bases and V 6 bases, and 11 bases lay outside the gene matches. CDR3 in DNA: TGTGCCAGCAGGGTCCAAGAGGGGGCGACCACCGGGGAGCTGTTTTTT. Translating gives CASRVQEGATTGELFF.

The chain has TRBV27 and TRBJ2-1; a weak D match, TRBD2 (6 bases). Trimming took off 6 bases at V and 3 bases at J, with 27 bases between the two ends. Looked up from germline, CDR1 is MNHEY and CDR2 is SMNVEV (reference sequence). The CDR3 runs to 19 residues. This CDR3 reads CASSLRGPRKPDSYNEQFF. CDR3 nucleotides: TGTGCCAGCAGCTTGCGGGGACCCCGGAAACCTGACAGCTACAATGAGCAGTTCTTC.